Presented here are 4 T cell receptor beta chains from one specimen sequenced in a study of OX40 agonist ivuxolimab in advanced cancers. Assay: immunoSEQ multiplex PCR; the TCRdb copy retains only in-frame clones and omits some. Of 70,000 to 95,000 clones listed, around 88% are singletons. Specimen: CD4+ or CD8+ T cells sorted from blood, collected in a trial of the OX40 agonist ivuxolimab. The receptor source for this set is an adult with an advanced solid tumor such as melanoma, head and neck, liver or kidney cancer.

This sequence joins TRBV11-2 and TRBJ1-2; the D is unclear. The CDR3 contains 16 residues. Trimming took off 0 bases at V and 6 bases at J, with 17 bases between the two ends. CDR1 and CDR2 (germline): SGHAT, FQNNGV. Written as DNA, the CDR3 is TGTGCCAGCAGCTTAGAAGGTGGCTCAACATTGGATGGCTACACCTTC. It codes for CASSLEGGSTLDGYTF.

V and J are TRBV21-1 and TRBJ2-5; TRBD2, the table's D call, lacks a check against the DNA. TRBV21-1 represents a pseudogene. CDR3 length: 20 residues. The CDR3 DNA is TGTGCCAGCAGCAAAGAATTGACTAGCGGGGGGGATCCTAGGGGTAAGACCCAGTACTTC. It yields the protein CASSKELTSGGDPRGKTQYF.

The V gene is TRBV5-4, the J gene TRBJ2-1; 8 positions match TRBD2. The CDR3 extends over 15 amino acids. The germline V gene has CDR1 SGHNT and CDR2 YYREEE (reference sequence). The V gene end was trimmed by 4 bases and the J gene end by 4 bases; junction bases not matched to a gene: 7. The CDR3 nucleotides read TGTGCCAGCAGCCTGGCGGGAGGAGGGTACAATGAGCAGTTCTTC. Its protein is CASSLAGGGYNEQFF. Together with reference TRBV5-4 and TRBJ2-1, the CDR3 gives the full variable domain: ETGVTQSPTHLIKTRGQQVTLRCSSQSGHNTVSWYQQALGQGPQFIFQYYREEENGRGNFPPRFSGLQFPNYSSELNVNALELDDSALYLCASSLAGGGYNEQFFGPGTRLTVL.

Here the CDR3 reads CASSYRGFGDTQYF. CDR3 in DNA: TGTGCCAGCAGTTACAGGGGGTTTGGAGATACGCAGTATTTT. The chain carries TRBV6-5 and TRBJ2-3, with D perhaps TRBD1 (6 bases). The CDR3 contains 14 residues. CDR1 is MNHEY and CDR2 is SVGAGI in the germline V gene. V was clipped by 2 bases and J by 5 bases, with 11 bases between them.